The next 25 T cell receptor beta chains were all read from a single sample in a study of graft-versus-host responses after intestinal transplantation. Their antigens remain unidentified. Clones were sequenced by immunoSEQ multiplex PCR, and TCRdb holds only the in-frame ones, with some missing. Altogether around 120,000 clones are present, 90% being singletons, with the ten largest covering about 0.18%. The starting material was unstimulated CD4+ T cells sorted from spleen or lymph node cells, obtained before intestinal transplant. The receptors were sampled from a human donor who received an intestinal transplant.

The rearrangement uses TRBV6-6 and TRBJ2-1; TRBD2 might be the D (6 bases). V was shortened by 10 bases and J by 0 bases, with 16 bases between the two germline ends. The length of the CDR3 is 15 residues. Germline CDR1 and CDR2: MNHNY and SVGAGI (reference sequence). The CDR3: CATRDFLSSYNEQFF. The CDR3 DNA reads TGTGCCACCCGGGACTTTCTGAGCTCCTACAATGAGCAGTTCTTC.

The genes are TRBV5-4 and TRBJ1-2; 7 bases fit TRBD1. Germline V lookup: CDR1 SGHNT, CDR2 YYREEE (reference sequence). The V and J ends lost 0 bases and 4 bases, in that order; junction bases with no gene match: 6. The CDR3 is made up of 15 amino acids. In DNA form, the CDR3 reads TGTGCCAGCAGCTTGGGTGCCAGGGGGGCCTATGGCTACACCTTC. This translates into CASSLGARGAYGYTF.

The V gene is TRBV6-5, the J gene TRBJ1-5; D is uncertain. The V gene lost 7 bases and the J gene lost 2 bases, with 12 bases spanning the gap. Germline V CDR1 and CDR2: MNHEY, SVGAGI. This CDR3 has 14 residues. CDR3 nucleotides: TGTGCCAGCACGGGCGTGAGGGGCAATCAGCCCCAGCATTTT. Its protein is CASTGVRGNQPQHF.

V is TRBV2 and J is TRBJ1-3; D gene uncertain. V lost 8 bases and J lost 0, with 11 bases in between. Germline V gene sequence: CDR1 SNHLY, CDR2 FYNNEI. The CDR3 consists of 14 residues. CDR3 in DNA: TGTGCCAGCCAGAGGCAGAGCTCTGGAAACACCATATATTTT. The encoded protein is CASQRQSSGNTIYF.

The chain carries TRBV28 and TRBJ1-2; unclear D gene. This CDR3 comprises 14 residues. CDR1 is MDHEN, CDR2 SYDVKM, per germline. V lost 5 bases to trimming and J lost 8 bases, with 18 bases between them. The CDR3 nucleotides read TGTGCCAGCAGTAACTACAAAACCGGGTCCGGCTACACCTTC. Residues: CASSNYKTGSGYTF.

CDR3 residues: CASRAQGLSYNEQFF. As DNA, the CDR3 is TGTGCCAGCCGCGCCCAGGGTCTCTCCTACAATGAGCAGTTCTTC. The genes are TRBV7-2 and TRBJ2-1; possible D gene TRBD1, 5 bases. CDR1 is SGHTA, CDR2 FQGNSA, per germline. Trimming removed 8 bases at V and 0 bases at J, with 14 bases between. CDR3 length: 15 amino acids.

This clone has a single count. The rearrangement uses TRBV7-2 and TRBJ2-7, with TRBD2 as a possible D gene (6 bases). Germline V gives CDR1 SGHTA, CDR2 FQGNSA. Trimming shortened V by 1 base and J by 6 bases, and 13 bases separated the two germline ends. The CDR3 spans 14 residues. The CDR3 spells CASSLVGGPGEQYF. In DNA, the CDR3 is TGTGCCAGCAGCTTAGTGGGGGGACCGGGCGAGCAGTACTTC. Complete variable domain (other parts from reference TRBV7-2 and TRBJ2-7): GAGVSQSPSNKVTEKGKDVELRCDPISGHTALYWYRQSLGQGLEFLIYFQGNSAPDKSGLPSDRFSAERTGGSVSTLTIQRTQQEDSAVYLCASSLVGGPGEQYFGPGTRLTVT.

This clone has just one count. The chain joins TRBV29-1 to TRBJ2-1, with 8 bases aligning to TRBD1. This CDR3 spans 14 amino acids. Germline trimming cut 4 bases from V and 2 bases from J; bases unmatched to any gene: 4. Per germline, CDR1 SQVTM and CDR2 ANQGSEA. The CDR3: CSVVSDRAYNEQFF. CDR3 bases: TGCAGCGTTGTGTCGGACAGGGCCTACAATGAGCAGTTCTTC.

The rearrangement links TRBV7-3 to TRBJ2-2; the D gene is possibly TRBD2 (6 bases). V lost 5 bases to trimming and J lost 0 bases, with 13 bases between them. This CDR3 comprises 16 residues. Germline V gene sequence: CDR1 SGHTA, CDR2 FQGTGA. CDR3 residues: CASSPRSGANTGELFF. The CDR3 DNA is TGTGCCAGCAGCCCTCGTAGCGGAGCGAACACCGGGGAGCTGTTTTTT.

This chain connects TRBV6-4 to TRBJ2-1, with 9 nucleotides matching TRBD1. Germline lookup yields CDR1 MRHNA and CDR2 SNTAGT. V shed 6 bases and J 8 bases; nucleotides not matched to a gene: 5. The CDR3 loop spans 13 amino acids. CDR3 sequence: CASSGRTGDEQFF. CDR3 nucleotide sequence: TGTGCCAGCAGCGGAAGGACAGGGGATGAGCAGTTCTTC.

The CDR3 loop is CASRSTPGTDTQYF. CDR3 nucleotide sequence: TGTGCCAGCAGGTCGACCCCGGGGACAGATACGCAGTATTTT. The genes are TRBV6-1 and TRBJ2-3, with D maybe TRBD2 (5 bases). Germline V CDR1 and CDR2: MNHNS, SASEGT. CDR3 length: 14 residues. V shed 6 bases and J shed 3 bases, with 13 bases lying between them.

This clone appeared a single time. The rearrangement uses TRBV5-1 and TRBJ2-7; 10 bases match TRBD1. The CDR3 spans 16 residues. Germline CDR1 SGHRS, CDR2 YFSETQ. V shed 4 bases, J shed 3 bases, and the junction held 10 bases outside the gene matches. The CDR3 DNA reads TGCGCCAGCAGCCACCTCTGGGGGACAGGGGACTACGAGCAGTACTTC. It translates to CASSHLWGTGDYEQYF.

This chain joins TRBV6-1 and TRBJ1-2; D may be TRBD1 (5 bases). V shed 6 bases and J shed 2 bases, with 16 bases lying between them. Germline CDR1 reads MNHNS; CDR2 reads SASEGT. This CDR3 is 15 amino acids long. The CDR3 here is CASRLRQYLNYGYTF. The CDR3 region has the DNA TGTGCCAGCAGACTCCGACAGTACCTCAACTATGGCTACACCTTC.

V is TRBV4-3 and J is TRBJ2-1, with 13 bases aligning to TRBD2. The germline V gene encodes CDR1 LGHNA and CDR2 YSLEER. The CDR3 contains 19 residues. V was clipped by 4 bases and J by 0 bases; unmatched bases: 9. The CDR3 protein is CASSPLKTSGGSSYNEQFF. The CDR3 nucleotides are TGCGCCAGCAGCCCCCTAAAGACTAGCGGGGGGAGCTCCTACAATGAGCAGTTCTTC.

V gene TRBV6-1 combines with J gene TRBJ1-2; D may be TRBD1 (6 bases). Germline CDR1 MNHNS, CDR2 SASEGT. This CDR3 is built from 15 residues. Trimming stripped 10 bases from V and 0 bases from J, with 18 bases between. CDR3 DNA sequence: TGTGCCACTCAAACCGGGACAATCTCTAACTATGGCTACACCTTC. It encodes CATQTGTISNYGYTF.

The rearrangement links TRBV7-2 to TRBJ1-5, with a possible D match to TRBD1 (5 bases). CDR1 and CDR2 from the germline V gene are SGHTA and FQGNSA. Trimming shortened V by 2 bases and J by 1 base, and 9 bases separated the two germline ends. The CDR3 spans 15 residues. This CDR3 is CASSLRQLSNQPQHF. The CDR3 nucleotides are TGTGCCAGCAGCTTAAGACAGCTAAGCAATCAGCCCCAGCATTTT.

This sequence joins TRBV18 and TRBJ1-1; 8 bases map to TRBD1. Trimming removed 3 bases from V and 5 bases from J; junction bases left unmatched: 2. There are 13 residues in the CDR3. Germline-derived CDR1 and CDR2 are KGHSH and LQKENI. The CDR3 bases are TGTGCCAGCTCACCGGGACAGGCGACTGAAGCTTTCTTT. It yields the protein CASSPGQATEAFF. Drawing the rest from reference TRBV18 and TRBJ1-1, the complete variable domain is NAGVMQNPRHLVRRRGQEARLRCSPMKGHSHVYWYRQLPEEGLKFMVYLQKENIIDESGMPKERFSAEFPKEGPSILRIQQVVRGDSAAYFCASSPGQATEAFFGQGTRLTVV.

The chain's CDR3 is CASIPTEVAYEQYF. In DNA, the CDR3 is TGTGCCAGCATACCGACAGAAGTCGCCTACGAGCAGTACTTC. V usage is TRBV2 and J usage is TRBJ2-7, with D perhaps TRBD1 (5 bases). In germline, CDR1 is SNHLY, CDR2 FYNNEI. The CDR3 totals 14 residues. Trimming cost V 7 bases and J 2 bases, with 15 bases left between them.

The chain combines TRBV27 with TRBJ1-5, with 8 nucleotides matching TRBD1. Germline V gene sequence: CDR1 MNHEY, CDR2 SMNVEV (reference sequence). The CDR3 consists of 15 residues. V lost 1 base, J lost 6 bases, and 5 bases stayed unmatched. The CDR3 sequence is CASSLFGTGRQPQHF. The CDR3, as DNA: TGTGCCAGCAGTTTATTTGGGACAGGACGTCAGCCCCAGCATTTT.

This clone showed up just once. The V and J genes are TRBV7-6 and TRBJ2-5; 7 bases fit TRBD2. The CDR3 has 13 amino acids. Germline assignment: CDR1 SGHVS and CDR2 FNYEAQ. J was trimmed by 5 bases and V by 1 base; bases with no gene match: 1. CDR3 residues: CASSLVRGETQYF. The CDR3 DNA reads TGTGCCAGCAGCTTAGTGCGGGGGGAGACCCAGTACTTC.

The chain recombines TRBV7-9 with TRBJ1-3; no clear D gene. This CDR3 comprises 16 residues. Between the trimmed V and J ends, which lost 5 bases and 0 bases, there was a span of 14 bases. Germline V gene lookup returns CDR1 SEHNR and CDR2 FQNEAQ (reference sequence). CDR3 in DNA: TGTGCCAGCAGCAGCACCCCCGGGGTCTCTGGAAACACCATATATTTT. Amino acids: CASSSTPGVSGNTIYF.

Here the CDR3 reads CASTSGGLNEKLFF. The CDR3 nucleotides read TGTGCCAGCACCAGCGGGGGGCTTAATGAAAAACTGTTTTTT. The V gene is TRBV7-9, the J gene TRBJ1-4; D possibly corresponds to TRBD1 (6 bases). The V end was cut by 7 bases, the J end by 4 bases, with 13 bases between. Germline V gives CDR1 SEHNR, CDR2 FQNEAQ (reference sequence). This CDR3 is built from 14 residues. Variable domain in full (rest from reference TRBV7-9 and TRBJ1-4): DTGVSQNPRHKITKRGQNVTFRCDPISEHNRLYWYRQTLGQGPEFLTYFQNEAQLEKSRLLSDRFSAERPKGSFSTLEIQRTEQGDSAMYLCASTSGGLNEKLFFGSGTQLSVL.

This clone was seen a single time. CDR3 loop: CASSEVGYTIYF. The CDR3 DNA sequence: TGTGCCAGCAGTGAAGTCGGGTACACCATATATTTT. The gene calls are TRBV6-5 and TRBJ1-3; D is ambiguous. V was shortened by 5 bases and J by 8 bases, with 10 bases between the two germline ends. The germline V gene has CDR1 MNHEY and CDR2 SVGAGI. The CDR3 is made up of 12 amino acids.

This chain links TRBV28 with TRBJ2-3; possibly TRBD2 for D (6 bases). The V end lost 4 bases, the J end lost 3 bases, and 14 bases lay between the germline ends. Germline V gene lookup returns CDR1 MDHEN and CDR2 SYDVKM. The CDR3 is 15 residues long. The CDR3 nucleotides read TGTGCCAGCAGTTCCGACGGGGGAGGAACAGATACGCAGTATTTT. Its protein product is CASSSDGGGTDTQYF.

About this clone itself: The same CDR3 can be traced to other DNA sequences in this sample. The chain links TRBV28 to TRBJ1-4; 8 bases agree with TRBD1. CDR3 length: 15 amino acids. The V segment lost 4 bases and the J segment 3 bases; nucleotides outside the gene matches: 4. Germline V lookup: CDR1 MDHEN, CDR2 SYDVKM. The CDR3 spells CASSSQGAANEKLFF. DNA of the CDR3: TGTGCCAGCAGTTCCCAGGGGGCGGCTAATGAAAAACTGTTTTTT. Full variable domain (missing parts from reference TRBV28 and TRBJ1-4): DVKVTQSSRYLVKRTGEKVFLECVQDMDHENMFWYRQDPGLGLRLIYFSYDVKMKEKGDIPEGYSVSREKKERFSLILESASTNQTSMYLCASSSQGAANEKLFFGSGTQLSVL.